The 25 T cell receptor beta chains listed next were all sequenced from one sample in a study of vaccination and CD4 T cells after COVID-19. The time point here: late sampling 161 to 241 days after vaccination in a few convalescent patients. Documented treatment: approximately 11-day PBMC culture with coronavirus spike peptide pools or control peptides (ViraFEST assay). The antigens for these receptors are not known. The assay that was used to sequence DNA from cultured CD4+ T cells was the Oncomine TCR Beta short-read assay. TCRdb used MiXCR to reprocess the PCR reads, holding one entry per CDR3 protein. The sample has fewer than 30,000 distinct CDR3 sequences, around two fifths seen once; the top ten hold approximately 5.1%. The sequencing here drew on CD4+ T cells from blood, cultured in vitro, taken about 7 months after SARS-CoV-2 vaccination. The receptors derive from a human donor who had recovered from COVID-19.

The sample holds a few counts of this clonotype. This chain joins TRBV6-1 and TRBJ2-5; no definite D call. V was cut by 6 bases and J by 2 bases, with 7 bases left in between. This CDR3 region has 12 residues. Germline V gives CDR1 MNHNS, CDR2 SASEGT. This chain's CDR3 is CASRAMQETQYF. The CDR3, as DNA: TGTGCCAGCAGGGCTATGCAAGAGACCCAGTACTTC.

The chain employs TRBV20-1 and TRBJ2-2; possibly TRBD1 for D (6 bases). The germline CDR1 and CDR2 sequences are DFQATT and SNEGSKA (reference sequence). Trimming cost V 4 bases and J 0 bases, with 12 bases left between them. The CDR3 runs to 15 residues. CDR3 protein: CSAITGTPNTGELFF. DNA for the CDR3: TGCAGTGCTATAACCGGGACACCGAACACCGGGGAGCTGTTTTTT.

V usage is TRBV2 and J usage is TRBJ2-7, with 8 positions matching TRBD2. Per germline, CDR1 SNHLY and CDR2 FYNNEI. Losses at the gene ends were 6 bases for V and 0 bases for J; bases not matched to a gene: 4. The CDR3 is 14 residues long. As DNA, the CDR3 is TGTGCCAGCAGGGCCAGCGGGAGCTCCTACGAGCAGTACTTC. It codes for CASRASGSSYEQYF.

This clonotype has a handful of counts. The gene calls are TRBV11-3 and TRBJ2-5; a possible D gene is TRBD2 (6 bases). The CDR3 consists of 13 residues. CDR1 and CDR2 from the germline V gene are SGHNT and YENEEA. Trimming took 6 bases from V and 5 from J, leaving 13 bases between them. CDR3 in DNA: TGTGCCAGCAGTTTACATCGGGGGGAGACCCAGTACTTC. It translates to CASSLHRGETQYF.

The chain uses TRBV6-1 and TRBJ2-7; D is ambiguous. Germline CDR1 and CDR2: MNHNS and SASEGT. The V end lost 7 bases, the J end lost 3 bases, and 19 bases lay between the germline ends. This CDR3 spans 15 amino acids. As DNA, the CDR3 is TGTGCCAGCACCAGAAAGGGCCAGCCGAACTACGAGCAGTACTTC. As protein: CASTRKGQPNYEQYF.

The J gene is TRBJ2-7, the V gene TRBV28, with D possibly TRBD1 on 6 matching bases. Trimming removed 2 bases from V and 5 bases from J, with 19 bases in between. The CDR3 has 16 residues. Germline CDR1 is MDHEN and CDR2 is SYDVKM. The CDR3 protein is CASSLPGAGTSHEQYF. In nucleotides, the CDR3 is TGTGCCAGCAGTTTACCCGGAGCCGGGACATCCCACGAGCAGTACTTC.

This chain joins TRBV28 and TRBJ1-5, with D possibly being TRBD1 (6 bases). Per germline, CDR1 MDHEN and CDR2 SYDVKM. V gave up 7 bases and J gave up 7 bases, with 17 bases separating them. CDR3 length: 14 residues. CDR3 region: CASNRAGVSQPQHF. The CDR3 coding sequence is TGTGCCAGCAATCGGGCAGGGGTTAGCCAGCCCCAGCATTTT.

This clonotype appeared a single time. The chain uses TRBV10-2 and TRBJ2-1; the match to TRBD2 covers 11 bases. CDR1 and CDR2 (germline): WSHSY, SAAADI. This CDR3 has 14 residues. Losses at the gene ends were 8 bases for V and 6 bases for J; bases not matched to a gene: 6. The CDR3 nucleotides read TGCGCCAGCCGGGGACTAGCGGAGAGCAATGAGCAGTTCTTC. Its translation is CASRGLAESNEQFF.

The chain uses TRBV28 and TRBJ1-2, with 9 bases aligning to TRBD1. The germline gives CDR1 MDHEN, CDR2 SYDVKM. J was trimmed by 1 base and V by 1 base; bases with no gene match: 4. The CDR3 extends over 16 amino acids. The CDR3 loop reads CASSLSGTGRNYGYTF. CDR3 sequence (DNA): TGTGCCAGCAGTTTATCCGGGACAGGGCGTAACTATGGCTACACCTTC.

This clonotype occurred a few times. This rearrangement joins TRBV7-2 to TRBJ2-3; 8 positions match TRBD2. The CDR3 has 15 residues. Unmatched junction bases numbered 11, after V lost 5 bases and J lost 7 bases. Germline V gene sequence: CDR1 SGHTA, CDR2 FQGNSA. The CDR3 region is CASSPTQRERNTQYF. CDR3 DNA: TGTGCCAGCAGCCCAACTCAGCGGGAGCGAAATACGCAGTATTTT.

The CDR3 reads CASSPSGSHEQYF. As DNA, the CDR3 is TGTGCCAGCAGCCCTAGCGGGAGCCACGAGCAGTACTTC. The chain carries TRBV7-3 and TRBJ2-7; 10 bases are a match to TRBD2. CDR1 is SGHTA and CDR2 is FQGTGA in the germline V gene. J lost 5 bases, V lost 5 bases, and 3 bases had no gene match. The CDR3 extends over 13 amino acids.

The rearrangement uses TRBV20-1 and TRBJ1-1, with 8 bases matching TRBD1. The CDR3 spans 14 residues. V was pared by 3 bases and J by 4 bases, with 7 bases of the junction left unmatched. From germline, CDR1 is DFQATT and CDR2 SNEGSKA (reference sequence). The CDR3 spells CSARAPTGVTEAFF. The CDR3 DNA reads TGCAGTGCTAGGGCCCCGACAGGGGTCACTGAAGCTTTCTTT.

This clonotype was seen a handful of times. CDR3 protein: CSALVEAGSPLHF. The DNA for the CDR3 is TGCAGTGCCCTAGTGGAGGCGGGATCACCCCTCCACTTT. The V gene is TRBV20-1, the J gene TRBJ1-6; D is undetermined. With 6 bases removed from V and 10 bases from J, the gap between germline ends came to 16 bases. CDR1 is DFQATT, CDR2 SNEGSKA, per germline (reference sequence). This CDR3 region has 13 residues.

The V and J genes are TRBV7-6 and TRBJ2-5; D may be TRBD2 (5 bases). Germline values: CDR1 SGHVS, CDR2 FNYEAQ. This CDR3 has 14 residues. The ends were cut back, 5 bases at V and 0 bases at J, with 10 bases in the middle. The CDR3 coding sequence is TGTGCCAGCAGCCAACGAGCGGACCAAGAGACCCAGTACTTC. As protein: CASSQRADQETQYF.

J is TRBJ2-1 and V is TRBV7-2; D is tentatively TRBD1 or TRBD2 (6 bases each). Trimming took off 2 bases at V and 8 bases at J, with 16 bases between the two ends. The CDR3 sequence is 15 residues long. CDR1 is SGHTA, CDR2 FQGNSA, per germline. CDR3 sequence reads: CASSLLQGGSDEQFF. For the CDR3, the DNA is TGTGCCAGCAGCTTATTACAAGGGGGGTCGGATGAGCAGTTCTTC.

The chain couples TRBV28 to TRBJ1-6, with TRBD1 identical over 11 bases. Germline CDR1 is MDHEN and CDR2 is SYDVKM. The CDR3 extends over 18 amino acids. V trimming: 7 bases; J trimming: 5 bases; junction bases outside the gene matches: 13. The CDR3: CASTSPGTGGRHNSPLHF. The CDR3, as DNA: TGTGCCAGCACCTCTCCCGGGACAGGGGGTCGGCATAATTCACCCCTCCACTTT. Complete variable domain (other parts from reference TRBV28 and TRBJ1-6): DVKVTQSSRYLVKRTGEKVFLECVQDMDHENMFWYRQDPGLGLRLIYFSYDVKMKEKGDIPEGYSVSREKKERFSLILESASTNQTSMYLCASTSPGTGGRHNSPLHFGNGTRLTVT.

The rearrangement uses TRBV19 and TRBJ1-5; TRBD1 agrees at 9 bases. The CDR3 has 16 amino acids. Germline V CDR1 and CDR2: LNHDA, SQIVND (reference sequence). The J segment lost 6 bases and the V segment lost 5 bases, leaving 11 bases of the junction unmatched. The CDR3 nucleotides read TGTGCCAGTAGTTCTCAGGACAGGGGAATCCGTCAGCCCCAGCATTTT. Translated: CASSSQDRGIRQPQHF.

The rearrangement uses TRBV24-1 and TRBJ1-5; tentative D call: TRBD1 (6 bases). Trimming stripped 2 bases from V and 6 bases from J, with 10 bases between. The CDR3 has 14 amino acids. Germline CDR1 and CDR2: KGHDR and SFDVKD. The CDR3 region is CATSDSGGIQPQHF. CDR3 coding DNA: TGTGCCACCAGTGATTCTGGGGGCATTCAGCCCCAGCATTTT.

A few counts support this clonotype. The chain links TRBV19 to TRBJ1-2; D gene unclear. CDR3 length: 14 amino acids. Germline V lookup: CDR1 LNHDA, CDR2 SQIVND (reference sequence). Trimming stripped 4 bases from V and 4 bases from J, with 13 bases between. The CDR3 here is CASSSNSNAYGYTF. The CDR3 bases are TGTGCCAGTAGTAGTAACAGCAATGCCTATGGCTACACCTTC.

This clonotype was seen more than once but under ten times. This rearrangement joins TRBV10-3 to TRBJ1-2; D might be TRBD1 (5 bases). Trimming pared 0 bases from V and 8 bases from J, leaving 16 bases between. Germline V gene lookup returns CDR1 ENHRY and CDR2 SYGVKD. The CDR3 totals 15 residues. The CDR3 reads CAISESRDQRGGYTF. CDR3 nucleotides: TGTGCCATCAGTGAGTCCAGGGACCAGCGGGGCGGCTACACCTTC.

This clonotype was detected only a few times. The rearrangement joins TRBV6-2 or TRBV6-3 to TRBJ2-5; D is perhaps TRBD1 (6 bases). The ends were cut back, 6 bases at V and 4 bases at J, with 21 bases in the middle. Germline loops: CDR1 MNHEY, CDR2 SVGEGT. The CDR3 runs to 16 residues. The CDR3 is CASRATLQQGRETQYF. CDR3 DNA sequence: TGTGCCAGCAGAGCTACCCTACAACAGGGTCGAGAGACCCAGTACTTC.

The gene calls are TRBV20-1 and TRBJ2-5; D possibly corresponds to TRBD2 (5 bases). Germline CDR1 reads DFQATT; CDR2 reads SNEGSKA (reference sequence). This CDR3 is 15 amino acids long. The ends were cut back, 5 bases at V and 1 base at J, with 17 bases in the middle. The CDR3 nucleotides are TGCAGTGCTCTTAGGAGCGGTGAGGCCCAAGAGACCCAGTACTTC. This gives the protein CSALRSGEAQETQYF.

This clonotype was seen only a few times. This chain uses TRBV28 with TRBJ2-3; the D is unclear. The length of the CDR3 is 12 residues. Germline assignment: CDR1 MDHEN and CDR2 SYDVKM. Trimming removed 6 bases at V and 0 bases at J, with 4 bases between. The CDR3 loop is CASRKSTDTQYF. Here the CDR3 DNA reads TGTGCCAGCAGAAAAAGCACAGATACGCAGTATTTT. The full variable domain, rest sourced from reference TRBV28 and TRBJ2-3, is DVKVTQSSRYLVKRTGEKVFLECVQDMDHENMFWYRQDPGLGLRLIYFSYDVKMKEKGDIPEGYSVSREKKERFSLILESASTNQTSMYLCASRKSTDTQYFGPGTRLTVL.

This clonotype has just a few counts. Here the CDR3 reads CASSENAGTQETQYF. DNA of the CDR3: TGTGCCAGCAGTGAGAATGCGGGTACCCAAGAGACCCAGTACTTC. The rearrangement joins TRBV6-4 to TRBJ2-5; tentatively, D is TRBD2 (5 bases). CDR1 is MRHNA, CDR2 SNTAGT, per germline. The ends were cut back, 3 bases at V and 1 base at J, with 12 bases in the middle. The CDR3 loop spans 15 amino acids.

This sequence joins TRBV20-1 and TRBJ2-4; 11 positions agree with TRBD2. There are 14 residues in the CDR3. Trimming at V came to 7 bases and at J to 2 bases, leaving 4 bases not matched to a gene. The germline gives CDR1 DFQATT, CDR2 SNEGSKA (reference sequence). The chain's CDR3 is CSVLAGGTKNIQYF. Here the CDR3 DNA reads TGCAGTGTATTAGCGGGAGGGACCAAAAACATTCAGTACTTC.